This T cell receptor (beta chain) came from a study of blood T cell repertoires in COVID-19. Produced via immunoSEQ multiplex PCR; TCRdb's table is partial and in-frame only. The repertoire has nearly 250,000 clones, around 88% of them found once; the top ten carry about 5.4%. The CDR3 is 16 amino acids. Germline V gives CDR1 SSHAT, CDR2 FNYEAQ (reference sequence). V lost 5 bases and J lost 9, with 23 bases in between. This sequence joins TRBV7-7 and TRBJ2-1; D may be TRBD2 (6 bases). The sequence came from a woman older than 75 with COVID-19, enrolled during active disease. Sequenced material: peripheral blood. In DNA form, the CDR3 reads TGTGCCAGCAGCGAGTTGGGGCGGACGGGAGTGGGTGAGCAGTTCTTC. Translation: CASSELGRTGVGEQFF.